This T cell receptor (beta chain) was recorded in a study of blood T cell repertoires in COVID-19 (TCRdb year 2020). As for the study more broadly: The collaborator samples originated in the United States, Italy and Spain and spanned the acute and convalescent phases of COVID-19. The material from the prospective study consisted of cDNA or gDNA derived from T cells, B-cell-depleted T cells, or PBMCs. Deeply sampled blood TCRbeta repertoires from subjects exposed to, actively infected with, or recovered from COVID-19 were included in the dataset. The repertoires were released in a freely available public database intended as a resource for research on the immune response to SARS-CoV-2. The samples were drawn from the first 160 participants of the ongoing ImmuneRACE study and from 950 to 1,500 subjects provided by 6 global collaborators. A de-identified subject ID, COVID-19 status, age in years and sex were almost always included in the sample metadata. Where available, HLA class I and class II types were obtained from metadata supplied by the sample provider rather than from assay-based typing.

Study-wide findings and limitations: The amount of clinical and demographic metadata varied by source and participant and was provided uncurated.

One collaborating source in Seattle enrolled patients during active infection and followed them longitudinally through the course of disease. Each collaborating institution followed its own protocols to collect whole blood in K2EDTA tubes. Collaborator samples were shipped for TCRbeta analysis as frozen whole blood, isolated PBMCs, or DNA extracted from either sample type. This clone was picked up many times. What antigen it recognizes has not been identified. No clone much larger than this one lies a single base away; base qualities are absent. The immunoSEQ Assay, a bias-controlled multiplex PCR, was used to amplify TCRbeta CDR3 regions from genomic DNA. The original pipeline was this. Within the assay, amplification of reference gene primers was used to estimate how many nucleated cells each sample contained. Sequence reads were collapsed and filtered to measure the absolute abundance of every unique TCRbeta CDR3 rearrangement. For each sample, productive Simpson clonality was calculated by taking the square root of Simpson's diversity index across productive rearrangements. TCRdb holds this immuneACCESS table with in-frame rearrangements only. Some clones are missing; in checked studies, unresolved V genes explain under half, and the rest has no known cause. From that table come the V and J calls and clone size; the DNA was used to work out D and trimming. For this sample the table gives 250,000 to 300,000 clones, of which 70% to 90% were detected only once. Jointly, the top ten make up around 12% of the sample.

Source material: peripheral blood. This clonotype originated in a woman aged 25-40 years with COVID-19, enrolled during active disease.

The nucleotide sequence is given as TGTGCCAGCAGCTTAGCTCTGGGGCGAAACACTGAAGCTTTCTTT. This gives the protein CASSLALGRNTEAFF. The chain links TRBV11-2 with TRBJ1-1; the D gene is perhaps TRBD1, from 5 matching bases. At the junction V is shortened by 1 base and J by 2 bases, with 11 bases in between. From the cysteine up to the phenylalanine, the CDR3 has a length of 15 residues. The kept DNA is CDR3 alone, 45 bases in frame from the first base. The germline V gene supplies CDR1 SGHAT and CDR2 FQNNGV.